This T cell receptor beta chain appears in the sequencing data of a study of OX40 agonist ivuxolimab in advanced cancers. V was trimmed by 1 base and J by 5 bases, leaving 3 bases between them. Germline values: CDR1 SEHNR, CDR2 FQNEAQ (reference sequence). The CDR3 is 11 amino acids. There are a few counts of this clone. Antigen: not known. Sequencing was performed with immunoSEQ multiplex PCR; in TCRdb, only in-frame clones are kept and a portion is missing. The sample holds 40,000 to 55,000 clones, 88% seen once. Study outcomes and limitations: Undetermined was the antigen specificity of the expanded peripheral T cells.

V and J are TRBV7-9 and TRBJ2-7; D not certain. The starting material was CD4+ or CD8+ T cells sorted from blood, obtained in a trial of the OX40 agonist ivuxolimab. The TCR comes from an adult with an advanced solid tumor such as melanoma, head and neck, liver or kidney cancer. The DNA for the CDR3 is TGTGCCAGCAGCTTAGACCACGAGCAGTACTTC. Encoded protein: CASSLDHEQYF.